A single sample is the source of the 31 T cell receptor beta chains below, sequenced in a study of shared clonotypes between healthy human individuals. Only in-frame clones appear in the TCRdb table, and some are missing; sequencing was by immunoSEQ multiplex PCR. The table shows about 560,000 clones, with roughly four fifths occurring only once. The sequencing input was PBMCs. Receptors were obtained from a middle-aged woman in good health. Some clones in this sample may be carry-over from other donors' samples.

This clone has at least ten counts. The rearrangement joins TRBV6-1 to TRBJ2-1; D not certain. V was pared by 4 bases and J by 5 bases, with 9 bases between. From germline, CDR1 is MNHNS and CDR2 SASEGT. The CDR3 is made up of 13 amino acids. CDR3 DNA sequence: TGTGCCAGCAGTGCAGAGCACCACAATGAGCAGTTCTTC. It codes for CASSAEHHNEQFF.

The rearrangement joins TRBV5-1 to TRBJ2-2; D possibly corresponds to TRBD2 (5 bases). The V gene lost 0 bases and the J gene lost 0 bases, with 9 bases spanning the gap. Germline V gives CDR1 SGHRS, CDR2 YFSETQ. There are 16 residues in the CDR3. CDR3 amino acids: CASSLGSGSNTGELFF. The CDR3 DNA sequence: TGCGCCAGCAGCTTGGGTTCGGGGTCGAACACCGGGGAGCTGTTTTTT.

V usage is TRBV6-5 and J usage is TRBJ1-2; D is perhaps TRBD1 (6 bases). From germline, CDR1 is MNHEY and CDR2 SVGAGI. V was clipped by 0 bases and J by 8 bases, with 19 bases between them. The CDR3 is 16 residues long. CDR3 protein: CASSYSTPRGPGGYTF. The DNA of the CDR3 is TGTGCCAGCAGTTACTCCACCCCACGGGGGCCTGGGGGCTACACCTTC.

V gene TRBV5-8 combines with J gene TRBJ2-7, with a possible D match to TRBD1 (6 bases). The CDR3 runs 15 residues. Germline CDR1 SGHTS, CDR2 YDEGEE. V lost 0 bases to trimming and J lost 1 base, with 11 bases between them. The CDR3 protein is CASSLANRASYEQYF. The CDR3 nucleotides are TGTGCCAGCAGCTTGGCGAACAGGGCTTCCTACGAGCAGTACTTC.

The chain carries TRBV6-1 and TRBJ2-4; D ambiguous. V was pared by 6 bases and J by 4 bases, with 13 bases between. Germline V gene lookup returns CDR1 MNHNS and CDR2 SASEGT. CDR3 length: 14 amino acids. CDR3 loop: CASSERTQKNIQYF. The CDR3 DNA sequence: TGTGCCAGCAGCGAAAGGACCCAGAAAAACATTCAGTACTTC.

The chain carries TRBV6-1 and TRBJ1-5; tentatively, D is TRBD1 (5 bases). The germline V and J ends were trimmed by 4 bases and 4 bases, with 8 bases remaining between them. The CDR3 has 13 residues. Germline lookup yields CDR1 MNHNS and CDR2 SASEGT. The chain's CDR3 is CASSGRGNQPQHF. The CDR3 region has the DNA TGTGCCAGCAGTGGACGGGGGAATCAGCCCCAGCATTTT.

This clone was observed a handful of times. The CDR3 region is CASRPYRGRFENEQFF. The CDR3 DNA follows: TGTGCCAGCAGACCGTACAGGGGAAGGTTTGAGAATGAGCAGTTCTTC. V gene TRBV7-9 combines with J gene TRBJ2-1, with 7 bases lining up with TRBD1. Germline assignment: CDR1 SEHNR and CDR2 FQNEAQ (reference sequence). The CDR3 extends over 16 amino acids. J was trimmed by 7 bases and V by 6 bases; bases with no gene match: 15.

The count of this clone is one. The gene calls are TRBV18 and TRBJ1-4; perhaps TRBD1 as D (6 bases). V lost 1 base to trimming and J lost 0 bases, with 9 bases between them. The length of the CDR3 is 16 residues. Germline V gives CDR1 KGHSH, CDR2 LQKENI. As DNA, the CDR3 is TGTGCCAGCTCACCACAGGGGACATCAACTAATGAAAAACTGTTTTTT. Protein product: CASSPQGTSTNEKLFF.

This rearrangement joins TRBV5-1 to TRBJ1-2; possible D gene TRBD1, 6 bases. V was pared by 4 bases and J by 5 bases, with 9 bases between. There are 12 residues in the CDR3. Germline-derived CDR1 and CDR2 are SGHRS and YFSETQ. CDR3 DNA: TGCGCCAGCAGCGGGGGACAATATGGCTACACCTTC. Translating it yields CASSGGQYGYTF.

The chain is built from TRBV11-2 and TRBJ1-3; no clear D gene. CDR1 is SGHAT and CDR2 is FQNNGV in the germline V gene. The germline V and J ends were trimmed by 6 bases and 4 bases, with 16 bases remaining between them. This CDR3 has 15 residues. The CDR3 protein is CASRYTTVPGNTIYF. The CDR3 DNA reads TGTGCCAGCAGGTACACGACGGTCCCCGGAAACACCATATATTTT.

This clone was detected once. The J gene is TRBJ2-3, the V gene TRBV19; 8 bases are a match to TRBD2. The V gene end was trimmed by 4 bases and the J gene end by 5 bases; junction bases not matched to a gene: 5. Looked up from germline, CDR1 is LNHDA and CDR2 is SQIVND (reference sequence). The CDR3 is 14 amino acids. The CDR3 protein is CASSNRAGGDTQYF. The DNA of the CDR3 is TGTGCCAGTAGTAATCGTGCGGGGGGAGATACGCAGTATTTT.

This clone was seen just once. Other DNA sequences in the sample encode the same CDR3. The V gene is TRBV7-3, the J gene TRBJ2-2; no reliable D call. Looked up from germline, CDR1 is SGHTA and CDR2 is FQGTGA. The CDR3 is 13 amino acids. V dropped 4 bases and J dropped 3 bases, with 6 bases sitting between them. The CDR3 sequence: CASSSTHTGELFF. CDR3 sequence (DNA): TGTGCCAGCAGCTCGACCCACACCGGGGAGCTGTTTTTT.

This clone was observed a few times. V usage is TRBV28 and J usage is TRBJ2-1, with unresolved D. V was pared by 5 bases and J by 0 bases, with 14 bases between. The CDR3 extends over 16 amino acids. CDR1 and CDR2 from the germline V gene are MDHEN and SYDVKM. The CDR3 protein is CASSETHYYSYNEQFF. CDR3 sequence (DNA): TGTGCCAGCAGTGAGACCCACTACTACTCCTACAATGAGCAGTTCTTC. Full variable domain (rest looked up from reference TRBV28 and TRBJ2-1): DVKVTQSSRYLVKRTGEKVFLECVQDMDHENMFWYRQDPGLGLRLIYFSYDVKMKEKGDIPEGYSVSREKKERFSLILESASTNQTSMYLCASSETHYYSYNEQFFGPGTRLTVL.

The rearrangement joins TRBV14 to TRBJ2-7; maybe TRBD1 (6 bases). The V end was cut by 4 bases, the J end by 6 bases, with 10 bases between. Germline V CDR1 and CDR2: SGHDN, FVKESK. The CDR3 runs 12 residues. The CDR3 loop reads CASSPTGIEQYF. The DNA of the CDR3 is TGTGCCAGCAGCCCCACAGGGATCGAGCAGTACTTC.

The table lists this clone with a count of one. V gene TRBV11-2 combines with J gene TRBJ1-2; D unresolved. CDR3 length: 13 residues. Germline lookup yields CDR1 SGHAT and CDR2 FQNNGV. The ends were cut back, 7 bases at V and 6 bases at J, with 15 bases in the middle. CDR3 sequence: CASNPWPGNGYTF. The CDR3 DNA reads as TGTGCCAGCAACCCATGGCCGGGGAATGGCTACACCTTC.

In its sample, this clone was seen once. This rearrangement joins TRBV4-1 to TRBJ2-5, with 8 bases fitting TRBD2. The CDR3 length is 18 residues. J lost 1 base, V lost 0 bases, and 10 bases had no gene match. Germline CDR1 MGHRA, CDR2 YSYEKL. Here the CDR3 reads CASSQDRGGSGTQETQYF. The DNA of the CDR3 is TGCGCCAGCAGCCAAGATCGGGGTGGTAGCGGGACCCAAGAGACCCAGTACTTC.

The chain recombines TRBV11-2 with TRBJ2-3; 7 bases align to TRBD2. CDR3 length: 18 amino acids. From germline, CDR1 is SGHAT and CDR2 FQNNGV. Losses at the gene ends were 5 bases for V and 8 bases for J; bases not matched to a gene: 22. CDR3: CASSAFRNWLAVGGTQYF. CDR3 nucleotides: TGTGCCAGCAGCGCCTTCAGGAACTGGCTAGCGGTGGGGGGTACGCAGTATTTT.

V usage is TRBV30 and J usage is TRBJ1-2; 7 nucleotides agree with TRBD1. Unmatched junction bases numbered 3, after V lost 3 bases and J lost 2 bases. The germline CDR1 and CDR2 sequences are GTSNPN and SVGIG (reference sequence). The CDR3 sequence is 13 residues long. The CDR3 nucleotides read TGTGCCTGGAGCCAACAGGGGAACTATGGCTACACCTTC. Its translation is CAWSQQGNYGYTF.

The chain uses TRBV5-6 and TRBJ2-5; a possible D gene is TRBD2 (6 bases). The CDR3 has 14 amino acids. Trimming shortened V by 4 bases and J by 4 bases, and 14 bases separated the two germline ends. CDR1 and CDR2 from the germline V gene are SGHDT and YYEEEE. The CDR3 here is CASSLRAGGETQYF. The CDR3 bases are TGTGCCAGCAGCCTGAGGGCCGGGGGAGAGACCCAGTACTTC.

The chain employs TRBV5-4 and TRBJ2-5; TRBD1 might be the D (7 bases). This CDR3 spans 14 amino acids. With 5 bases removed from V and 3 bases from J, the gap between germline ends came to 14 bases. Germline V CDR1 and CDR2: SGHNT, YYREEE (reference sequence). This CDR3 reads CASRGGTGEETQYF. The DNA for the CDR3 is TGTGCCAGCAGGGGGGGCACAGGGGAAGAGACCCAGTACTTC.

The chain is built from TRBV7-9 and TRBJ2-7; 7 bases are a match to TRBD2. CDR3 length: 16 residues. CDR1 SEHNR and CDR2 FQNEAQ come from the germline V gene (reference sequence). V shed 5 bases and J 0 bases; nucleotides not matched to a gene: 10. CDR3 amino acids: CASSPQPSGYSYEQYF. The CDR3 DNA reads as TGTGCCAGCAGCCCTCAACCTAGCGGATACTCCTACGAGCAGTACTTC.

In the case of this clone: A far larger clone differs by one base, so this is likely a read error. Different DNA sequences within this sample yield the same CDR3. DNA for the CDR3: TGTGCCAGCAGCTTAGGGGCGGGTCTAGCCAAAAACATTCAGTACTTC. Protein sequence: CASSLGAGLAKNIQYF. V and J are TRBV7-9 and TRBJ2-4; D might be TRBD2 (5 bases). The V end lost 1 base, the J end lost 0 bases, and 10 bases lay between the germline ends. In germline, CDR1 is SEHNR, CDR2 FQNEAQ (reference sequence). CDR3 length: 16 amino acids.

The V gene is TRBV7-3, the J gene TRBJ2-1, with a tentative D call TRBD2 (5 bases). Per the germline V gene, CDR1 is SGHTA and CDR2 is FQGTGA. V was clipped by 2 bases and J by 5 bases, with 13 bases between them. This CDR3 has 15 residues. The CDR3 sequence is CASSLPSTSDNEQFF. In nucleotides, the CDR3 is TGTGCCAGCAGCTTACCTAGCACAAGTGACAATGAGCAGTTCTTC.

V is TRBV4-1 and J is TRBJ2-5; 7 bases are shared with TRBD2. Trimming cost V 3 bases and J 7 bases; bases outside gene matches: 11. Per germline, CDR1 MGHRA and CDR2 YSYEKL. This CDR3 is built from 15 residues. DNA of the CDR3: TGCGCCAGCAGCCACCCCGACCGGGAGGTAGGGACCCAGTACTTC. Translated: CASSHPDREVGTQYF.

The V gene is TRBV11-2, the J gene TRBJ2-1, with a weak D call TRBD1 (6 bases). The germline gives CDR1 SGHAT, CDR2 FQNNGV. The length of the CDR3 is 20 residues. V dropped 0 bases and J dropped 5 bases, with 26 bases sitting between them. The CDR3 is CASSLDAQGRGYMGHNEQFF. For the CDR3, the DNA is TGTGCCAGCAGCTTAGATGCGCAGGGAAGGGGGTACATGGGGCACAATGAGCAGTTCTTC.

This rearrangement joins TRBV6-5 to TRBJ1-1; unclear D gene. This CDR3 is 15 amino acids long. V lost 4 bases to trimming and J lost 0 bases, with 12 bases between them. Germline assignment: CDR1 MNHEY and CDR2 SVGAGI. The chain's CDR3 is CASSSPGRMNTEAFF. In DNA form, the CDR3 reads TGTGCCAGCAGTTCGCCGGGTCGGATGAACACTGAAGCTTTCTTT.

J is TRBJ2-7 and V is TRBV18, with D unresolved. The CDR3 is made up of 14 amino acids. The germline gives CDR1 KGHSH, CDR2 LQKENI. The ends were cut back, 1 base at V and 6 bases at J, with 13 bases in the middle. The CDR3 loop is CASSPQQNKVEQYF. CDR3 bases: TGTGCCAGCTCACCACAACAGAACAAGGTCGAGCAGTACTTC.

A remark on this clone: This probably arose from a read error, given a far larger clone one base away. The genes are TRBV7-9 and TRBJ1-1; tentatively, D is TRBD1 (6 bases). Germline lookup yields CDR1 SEHNR and CDR2 FQNEAQ (reference sequence). The CDR3 is 18 residues long. V lost 5 bases to trimming and J lost 0 bases, with 22 bases between them. The CDR3 protein is CASSPPVVRQVMNTEAFF. The CDR3 DNA follows: TGTGCCAGCAGCCCACCAGTAGTCAGACAGGTGATGAACACTGAAGCTTTCTTT.

This chain uses TRBV30 with TRBJ1-5; TRBD1 matches 7 bases. This CDR3 is built from 16 residues. Germline CDR1 and CDR2: GTSNPN and SVGIG (reference sequence). V was clipped by 2 bases and J by 0 bases; unmatched bases: 7. CDR3 sequence reads: CAWSPRGQRSNQPQHF. The CDR3 DNA reads as TGTGCCTGGAGTCCTAGGGGGCAGCGTAGCAATCAGCCCCAGCATTTT.

In the case of this clone: This CDR3 is also generated by other DNA sequences in the sample. The V gene is TRBV5-1, the J gene TRBJ1-1; no clear D gene. This CDR3 region has 14 residues. V was trimmed by 0 bases and J by 0 bases, leaving 6 bases between them. In germline, CDR1 is SGHRS, CDR2 YFSETQ. The CDR3 nucleotides are TGCGCCAGCAGCTTGGGGCAGGTGAACACTGAAGCTTTCTTT. This encodes CASSLGQVNTEAFF.

The gene calls are TRBV7-2 and TRBJ2-3; TRBD2 matches 8 bases. The CDR3 extends over 16 amino acids. Germline V gene lookup returns CDR1 SGHTA and CDR2 FQGNSA. With V trimmed by 5 bases and J by 0 bases, 7 bases remained unmatched. The CDR3 bases are TGTGCCAGCAGCCCCCATAGCGGGACTAGCACAGATACGCAGTATTTT. This translates into CASSPHSGTSTDTQYF.